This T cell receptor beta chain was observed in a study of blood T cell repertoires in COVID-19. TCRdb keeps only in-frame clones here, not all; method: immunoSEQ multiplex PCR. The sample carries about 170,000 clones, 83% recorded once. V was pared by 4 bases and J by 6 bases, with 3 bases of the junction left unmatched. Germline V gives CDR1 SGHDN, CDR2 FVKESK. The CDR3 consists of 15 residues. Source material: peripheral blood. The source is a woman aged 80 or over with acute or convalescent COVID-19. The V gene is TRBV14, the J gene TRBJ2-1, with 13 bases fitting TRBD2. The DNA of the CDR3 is TGTGCCAGCAGCCGGGGACTAGCGGGAATCAATGAGCAGTTCTTC. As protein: CASSRGLAGINEQFF.